A selection of T cell receptor beta chains follows, all from one sample in a study of T cells in Graves' hyperthyroidism and ophthalmopathy. TCRdb reprocessed the multiplex PCR reads with MiXCR, giving one entry per CDR3 protein. The table lists 250,000 to 300,000 distinct CDR3 sequences, around 15% of them singletons. The sequencing sample was made of blood. The receptors come from a woman in her fifties or sixties with Graves' hyperthyroidism that later progressed to Graves' ophthalmopathy. The CDR3 runs from the conserved cysteine through the conserved F or W. The D gene is left open where the match is weak. Clone size is given for some rows only: seen once, a few or many times, or a class if the clone is expanded.

D gene	V gene	J gene	clone size	CDR3 DNA	CDR3 protein
NA	TRBV6-2/TRBV6-3	TRBJ2-5	NA	TGTGCCAGCAGTCCCCGGATAGAGACCCAGCACTTC	CASSPRIETQHF
NA	TRBV2	TRBJ1-2	many	TGTGCCAGCAGTGAACAGGTTCCGGGTTTCGGCTACACCTTC	CASSEQVPGFGYTF
NA	TRBV27	TRBJ2-5	many	TGTGCCAGCCGCGGGTGGGAGCAAGAGACCCAGTACTTC	CASRGWEQETQYF
TRBD2	TRBV7-8	TRBJ2-7	NA	TGTGCCAGCAGCACGGGACTAGAGAATCCCGAGCAGTACTTC	CASSTGLENPEQYF
NA	TRBV11-2	TRBJ1-6	many	TGTGCCAGCAGCTATTGGAGCTCCTATAATTCACCCCTCCACTTT	CASSYWSSYNSPLHF
NA	TRBV14	TRBJ1-2	NA	TGTGCCAGCAGCCGCTCCGGGGCAGACTATGGCTACACCTTC	CASSRSGADYGYTF
NA	TRBV5-1	TRBJ2-7	many	TGCGCCAGCAGCTTACCCGGGATCTACGAGCAGTACTTC	CASSLPGIYEQYF
NA	TRBV29-1	TRBJ1-2	NA	TGCAGCGAGTCCCGGGTCGTGGGGGGCTACACCTTC	CSESRVVGGYTF
NA	TRBV2	TRBJ1-5	many	TGTGCCAGCAGCCCCACGGGTGGGATGGGGCAGCCCCAGCATTTT	CASSPTGGMGQPQHF
NA	TRBV5-1	TRBJ1-2	many	TGCGCCAGCAGTATCGGGCCGAGGGATGGCTACACCTTC	CASSIGPRDGYTF
TRBD1	TRBV28	TRBJ1-5	many	TGTGCCAGCAGTTTAATGTATCAACCTGGGACAGGGAAAGGTCAGCCCCAGCATTTT	CASSLMYQPGTGKGQPQHF
NA	TRBV28	TRBJ2-7	many	TGTGCCAGCAGTTTTAACGGAGTGGCCGAGCAGTACTTC	CASSFNGVAEQYF
NA	TRBV2	TRBJ2-1	many	TGTGCCAGCGGGGGTAATGAGCAGTTCTTC	CASGGNEQFF
NA	TRBV3-1	TRBJ2-3	many	TGTGCCAGCAGCCAAGGGGGGGATGCAACAGATACGCAGTATTTT	CASSQGGDATDTQYF
TRBD1	TRBV20-1	TRBJ2-2	many	TGCAGTGCTAGTAACAGGGGGCGTACCGGGGAGCTGTTTTTT	CSASNRGRTGELFF
NA	TRBV5-1	TRBJ2-7	many	TGCGCCAGCAGCTTTCCCGGACGTGCTGAGCAGTACTTC	CASSFPGRAEQYF
NA	TRBV19	TRBJ1-2	NA	TGTGCCAGTAGTATTAAACGGGATCCGGGCTATGGCTACACCTTC	CASSIKRDPGYGYTF
NA	TRBV15	TRBJ1-5	few	TGTGCCACCAGCAGAGAGGGCCGTGGGTGGAACAATCAGCCCCAGCATTTT	CATSREGRGWNNQPQHF
NA	TRBV28	TRBJ1-6	NA	TGTGCCAGCACTCTTACGGGGACGGATTCACCCCTCCACTTT	CASTLTGTDSPLHF
NA	TRBV7-9	TRBJ1-1	many	TGTGCCAGCAGCCTGGGGGGGCCGAACACTGAAGCTTTCTTT	CASSLGGPNTEAFF
TRBD1	TRBV6-1	TRBJ1-2	many	TGTGCCACCACAGGGGCCGTCAAAGGGAACTATGGCTACACCTTC	CATTGAVKGNYGYTF
TRBD2	TRBV3-1	TRBJ2-2	many	TGTGCCAGCAGCCAACTAGCGGGAGGGTTGAACACCGGGGAGCTGTTTTTT	CASSQLAGGLNTGELFF
NA	TRBV28	TRBJ1-2	few	TGTGCCAGCAGTCCCTGGACGGCGGGCTACACCTTC	CASSPWTAGYTF
NA	TRBV13	TRBJ1-3	NA	TGTGCCAGCAGCCCAAGACGGATCTCTGGAAACACCATATATTTT	CASSPRRISGNTIYF
NA	TRBV28	TRBJ2-7	many	TGTGCCAGCAGGGACTACTCCTACGAGCAGTACTTC	CASRDYSYEQYF
NA	TRBV5-1	TRBJ2-5	few	TGCGCCAGCAGCCAGGGTAGGACCGAAGAGACCCAGTACTTC	CASSQGRTEETQYF
NA	TRBV3-1	TRBJ2-7	many	TGTGCCAGCAGCCAAGTCTCGACGGGGGTCGAGCAGTACTTC	CASSQVSTGVEQYF
TRBD1	TRBV13	TRBJ1-6	NA	TGTGCCAGCAGCTTTAGACAGGGGGACTCACCCCTCCACTTT	CASSFRQGDSPLHF
NA	TRBV27	TRBJ1-6	many	TGTGCCAGCAGAGCCGCGGGACAATATAATTCACCCCTCCACTTT	CASRAAGQYNSPLHF
TRBD2	TRBV19	TRBJ2-1	many	TGTGCCAGTAAGGTGCTGGCGGGAGCCTCCTACAATGAGCAGTTCTTC	CASKVLAGASYNEQFF
TRBD2	TRBV24-1	TRBJ2-3	many	TGTGCCACCAGTGGGGGGGGTCAAGGGGAAGGATCATATGATACGCAGTATTTT	CATSGGGQGEGSYDTQYF
NA	TRBV7-8	TRBJ1-3	many	TGTGCCAGCAGCTTAGCGGGCGTCAGTCTTGGGGACACCATATATTTT	CASSLAGVSLGDTIYF
NA	TRBV6-1	TRBJ1-2	many	TGTGCCAGCAGCTCACGGGGCCGTAACTATGGCTACACCTTC	CASSSRGRNYGYTF
TRBD2	TRBV10-3	TRBJ2-2	many	TGTGCCATCAGTGAGACTAGCGTTGGCGGGGAGCTGTTTTTT	CAISETSVGGELFF
TRBD1	TRBV13	TRBJ2-5	many	TGTGCCAGCAGCTTAGTAGGACAGGGGGCGTGGGAGACCCAGTACTTC	CASSLVGQGAWETQYF
TRBD2	TRBV11-2	TRBJ2-7	NA	TGTGCCAGCAGCCCTCGGGGAGGGATTCTTTCCTACGAGCAGTACTTC	CASSPRGGILSYEQYF
NA	TRBV7-8	TRBJ2-1	many	TGTGCCAGCAGCTTAGATAGTTGGGATGAGCAGTTCTTC	CASSLDSWDEQFF
NA	TRBV25-1	TRBJ1-1	few	TGTGCCAGCAGTGAACAGGGAGAGACTGAAGCTTTCTTT	CASSEQGETEAFF